Listed below are T cell receptor beta chains from one sample, sequenced in a study of T-cell reconstitution after alpha-beta-depleted transplantation in children. A single record per CDR3 protein comes from TCRdb applying MiXCR to the PCR reads. This table has about 90,000 distinct CDR3 sequences, roughly 16% appearing once. The source was PBMCs, mostly from graft donor cells, collected 180 days after TCRalphabeta/CD19-depleted stem cell transplant. All receptors come from a male patient under 10 years old who had a stem cell transplant for acute lymphoblastic leukemia, so the T cells may come from the graft donor. Each CDR3 is given with its conserved first and last residue. Each record gives: J gene, clone size, V gene, CDR3 length, D gene, CDR3 DNA, CDR3 protein. The D gene is left open where the match is weak. The size field is filled for only some rows; it gives once, few, many or a size class.

TRBJ2-1,-,TRBV11-2,14,TRBD2,TGTGCCAGCAGCTTAGAGGTAGCGGGGGTAGAGCAGTTCTTC,CASSLEVAGVEQFF
TRBJ2-1,few,TRBV5-6,14,-,TGTGCCAGCAGCTTGGACCAGCTCTACAATGAGCAGTTCTTC,CASSLDQLYNEQFF
TRBJ2-7,few,TRBV29-1,14,-,TGCAGCGTTGTGTCCCCGGCTCTCTCCTACGAGCAGTACTTC,CSVVSPALSYEQYF
TRBJ1-4,few,TRBV7-9,15,-,TGTGCCAGCAGCTCCGAGACAAGCCTTGGAGAAAAACTGTTTTTT,CASSSETSLGEKLFF
TRBJ2-5,many,TRBV11-2,14,-,TGTGCCAGCAGCACACCGGGGGTGCCAGAGACCCAGTACTTC,CASSTPGVPETQYF
TRBJ2-7,few,TRBV4-3,16,-,TGCGCCAGCAGCCAAGTAGGGGACGCAAAGCTTTACGAGCAGTACTTC,CASSQVGDAKLYEQYF
TRBJ2-1,-,TRBV4-1,17,TRBD2,TGCGCCAGCAGCCAAGATCTGGGGCGGGGGGACTACAATGAGCAGTTCTTC,CASSQDLGRGDYNEQFF
TRBJ2-3,many,TRBV4-2,12,-,TGTGCCAGCAGCCAAGACACAGATACGCAGTATTTT,CASSQDTDTQYF
TRBJ2-2,few,TRBV2,15,TRBD1,TGTGCCAGCAGTTGGACAGGGACGAACACCGGGGAGCTGTTTTTT,CASSWTGTNTGELFF
TRBJ2-2,-,TRBV24-1,14,-,TGTGCCACCAGTGAACCGTTGTTGGACGGGGAGCTGTTTTTT,CATSEPLLDGELFF